This entry lists 9 T cell receptor beta chains sequenced from one sample in a study of cytomegalovirus exposure and HLA in healthy donors. The PCR was carried out with 60 Vbeta primers and 13 Jbeta primers. Clones were read by immunoSEQ multiplex PCR, and TCRdb kept only the in-frame ones, dropping some. There are about 180,000 clones in the sample; 82% occur only once, and less than 2% lies in the top ten. The sample taken for sequencing was PBMCs. Receptor source: a man in his forties or fifties in good health and CMV-seronegative.

This sequence joins TRBV11-3 and TRBJ2-2; maybe TRBD1 (5 bases). The germline V gene has CDR1 SGHNT and CDR2 YENEEA. This CDR3 contains 15 residues. Trimming took 5 bases from V and 1 from J, leaving 11 bases between them. CDR3 in amino acids: CASSRRGQNTGELFF. The DNA for the CDR3 is TGTGCCAGCAGCAGGCGTGGACAGAACACCGGGGAGCTGTTTTTT. The whole variable domain, remainder taken from reference TRBV11-3 and TRBJ2-2, is EAGVVQSPRYKIIEKKQPVAFWCNPISGHNTLYWYLQNLGQGPELLIRYENEEAVDDSQLPKDRFSAERLKGVDSTLKIQPAELGDSAVYLCASSRRGQNTGELFFGEGSRLTVL.

V and J are TRBV28 and TRBJ2-7; perhaps TRBD1 as D (5 bases). Deletions cut 3 bases from V and 1 base from J, with 10 bases between. CDR1 and CDR2 from the germline V gene are MDHEN and SYDVKM. The CDR3 consists of 14 residues. The CDR3 loop is CASSFDRRSYEQYF. The CDR3 DNA reads as TGTGCCAGCAGTTTTGACAGAAGATCCTACGAGCAGTACTTC.

The chain's CDR3 is CASSFQVYNEQFF. The CDR3, as DNA: TGTGCCAGCAGTTTTCAGGTATACAATGAGCAGTTCTTC. The V and J genes are TRBV27 and TRBJ2-1; D is ambiguous. The CDR3 loop spans 13 amino acids. V lost 3 bases to trimming and J lost 4 bases, with 7 bases between them. Per germline, CDR1 MNHEY and CDR2 SMNVEV (reference sequence).

The chain uses TRBV13 and TRBJ1-5, with 9 bases matching TRBD1. This CDR3 contains 17 residues. Germline lookup yields CDR1 PRHDT and CDR2 FYEKMQ (reference sequence). J gave up 4 bases and V 4 bases, and 11 bases lay outside the gene matches. The CDR3 DNA reads as TGTGCCAGCAGCTCCCGGCGGTCCGGGACAGGGAATCAGCCCCAGCATTTT. Translating gives CASSSRRSGTGNQPQHF.

The chain has TRBV7-8 and TRBJ1-2, with TRBD1 matching over 7 bases. Germline V gene lookup returns CDR1 SGHVS and CDR2 FQNEAQ. CDR3 length equals 14 residues. The trim removed 3 bases at V and 8 bases at J, leaving 9 bases unmatched. In nucleotides, the CDR3 is TGTGCCAGCAGCTTGACGGGACAGTCAGGAGGCTACACCTTC. Its translation: CASSLTGQSGGYTF.

The chain uses TRBV4-3 and TRBJ2-3; D not certain. The CDR3 extends over 14 amino acids. V lost 4 bases to trimming and J lost 5 bases, with 13 bases between them. CDR1 and CDR2 (germline): LGHNA, YSLEER. The CDR3 bases are TGCGCCAGCAGCCTTCGGAGTAGCCGAGATACGCAGTATTTT. It specifies CASSLRSSRDTQYF.

This clone was found once. J is TRBJ2-1 and V is TRBV12-2; TRBD2 is taken as the D call from the table, unchecked against the DNA. TRBV12-2 is a recognized pseudogene. The CDR3 loop spans 16 amino acids. CDR3 nucleotide sequence: TGTGCAAGTCGCTCCCCACTAGCGGGGGCGCCGATTGAGCAGTTCTTC. This encodes CASRSPLAGAPIEQFF.

Here the CDR3 reads CASSSLAGVYEQYF. CDR3 sequence (DNA): TGTGCCAGCAGCTCTCTAGCGGGAGTCTACGAGCAGTACTTC. The chain combines TRBV7-2 with TRBJ2-7; 10 positions match TRBD2. Trimming at V came to 4 bases and at J to 3 bases, leaving 3 bases not matched to a gene. The CDR3 loop spans 14 amino acids. Germline V CDR1 and CDR2: SGHTA, FQGNSA. The entire variable domain, with the rest obtained from reference TRBV7-2 and TRBJ2-7, is as follows: GAGVSQSPSNKVTEKGKDVELRCDPISGHTALYWYRQSLGQGLEFLIYFQGNSAPDKSGLPSDRFSAERTGGSVSTLTIQRTQQEDSAVYLCASSSLAGVYEQYFGPGTRLTVT.

The chain employs TRBV27 and TRBJ1-2, with D maybe TRBD1 (6 bases). Per germline, CDR1 MNHEY and CDR2 SMNVEV (reference sequence). This CDR3 region has 14 residues. The V end was cut by 5 bases, the J end by 5 bases, with 15 bases between. CDR3 loop: CASSPSGGPYGYTF. The CDR3 DNA follows: TGTGCCAGCAGTCCCTCGGGGGGGCCGTATGGCTACACCTTC.